This section outlines one T cell receptor (beta chain) sequence together with its context. What it recognizes is unknown. This sample was taken from a study of Ad26.COV2.S vaccination and SARS-CoV-2 variants. Study at large: Vaccine-arm donor from the placebo-controlled COV1001 Ad26.COV2.S trial. Once, or twice with 56 days between doses, Ad26.COV2.S was given intramuscularly.

The treatment: around 19 received Ad26.COV2.S at low or high dose, single or two shots; several received placebo; per-sample allocation not given. The samples date from day 63 after the first vaccine or placebo injection. General study results and limits: Marked by substantial breadth, spike-specific CD8+ and CD4+ T cell responses were reportedly seen after vaccination. Whether participants received vaccine or placebo, their non-spike TCR breadth was similar.

Sequenced by immunoSEQ multiplex PCR; TCRdb stores in-frame clones only, minus some. The sample records about 370,000 clones, about 85% being singletons. The source of this sequence is a person between 18 and 65 years old who received the Ad26.COV2.S COVID-19 vaccine or a placebo. Sequenced here: peripheral blood, sampled in a trial of Ad26.COV2.S vaccine versus placebo.

DNA for the CDR3: TGTGCCAGTAGTATTCGTCCTAGTCAGCCCCAGCATTTT. This sequence encodes CASSIRPSQPQHF. The chain recombines TRBV19 with TRBJ1-5; D ambiguous. V was pared by 3 bases and J by 6 bases, with 9 bases between. The CDR3 consists of 13 residues. Germline CDR1 LNHDA, CDR2 SQIVND (reference sequence).